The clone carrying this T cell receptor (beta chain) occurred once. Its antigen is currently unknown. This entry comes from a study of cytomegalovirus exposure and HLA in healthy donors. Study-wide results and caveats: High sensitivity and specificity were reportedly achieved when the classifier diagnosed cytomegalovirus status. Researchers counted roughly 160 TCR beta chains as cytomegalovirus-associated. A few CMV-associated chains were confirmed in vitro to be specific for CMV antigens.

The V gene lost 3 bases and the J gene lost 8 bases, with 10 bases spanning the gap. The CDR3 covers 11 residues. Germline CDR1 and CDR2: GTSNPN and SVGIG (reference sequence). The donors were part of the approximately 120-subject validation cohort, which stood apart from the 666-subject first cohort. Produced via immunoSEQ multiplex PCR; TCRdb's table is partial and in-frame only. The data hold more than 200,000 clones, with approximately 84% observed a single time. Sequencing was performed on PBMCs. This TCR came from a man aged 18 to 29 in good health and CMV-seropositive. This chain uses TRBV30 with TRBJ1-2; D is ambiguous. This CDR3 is CAWSPGRGYTF. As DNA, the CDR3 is TGTGCCTGGAGCCCTGGACGGGGCTACACCTTC.